What follows are 23 T cell receptor beta chains derived from one specimen sequenced in a study of regulatory T cells in long-lasting Graves disease. To make TCR beta libraries, researchers used iRepertoire HTBI primers and Arm-PCR of CDR3 regions. TCRdb used MiXCR to reprocess the multiplex PCR reads, holding one entry per CDR3 protein. The repertoire includes 500,000 to 700,000 distinct CDR3 sequences, less than 20% of them detected once, and 18% sits in the top ten. Indicated time point: newly diagnosed GD, antithyroid drugs for less than 3 months. Scientists built the TCR library using RNA that was extracted from PBMCs. These data were also filed under a second study, of T cells in Graves' hyperthyroidism and ophthalmopathy.

This material consisted of peripheral blood mononuclear cells (PBMCs), taken at new diagnosis, from a patient treated with antithyroid drugs. The receptors come from a young woman with Graves disease.

The rearrangement uses TRBV7-3 and TRBJ2-7; TRBD1 agrees at 9 bases. This CDR3 has 15 amino acids. Germline CDR1 and CDR2: SGHTA and FQGTGA. Trimming removed 5 bases from V and 6 bases from J; junction bases left unmatched: 11. CDR3 nucleotides: TGTGCCAGCAGCGCCTCCGGGACAGGGCTTGGCGAGCAGTACTTC. It codes for CASSASGTGLGEQYF.

This rearrangement joins TRBV5-1 to TRBJ1-1; TRBD1 is a possible D gene (6 bases). V shed 4 bases and J shed 2 bases, with 15 bases lying between them. The CDR3 extends over 15 amino acids. The germline gives CDR1 SGHRS, CDR2 YFSETQ. The CDR3 DNA follows: TGCGCCAGCAGCCCTAACGCAGGGGTCAACACTGAAGCTTTCTTT. Its translation is CASSPNAGVNTEAFF. The variable domain in full, completed from reference TRBV5-1 and TRBJ1-1, reads KAGVTQTPRYLIKTRGQQVTLSCSPISGHRSVSWYQQTPGQGLQFLFEYFSETQRNKGNFPGRFSGRQFSNSRSEMNVSTLELGDSALYLCASSPNAGVNTEAFFGQGTRLTVV.

This clonotype was recorded many times. The V and J genes are TRBV11-3 and TRBJ2-1; 11 bases map to TRBD2. The CDR3 is 15 amino acids. V trimming: 5 bases; J trimming: 3 bases; junction bases outside the gene matches: 3. Looked up from germline, CDR1 is SGHNT and CDR2 is YENEEA. The CDR3 nucleotides are TGTGCCAGCAGCATTAGCGGGAGGGGCTACAATGAGCAGTTCTTC. Translating gives CASSISGRGYNEQFF.

In its sample, this clonotype was seen many times. CDR3 bases: TGTGCCAGCAGCCAAAGATTTGCGGGAAACACCATATATTTT. It yields the protein CASSQRFAGNTIYF. V is TRBV3-1 and J is TRBJ1-3; no reliable D call. Per germline, CDR1 LGHDT and CDR2 YNNKEL (reference sequence). Trimming shortened V by 2 bases and J by 4 bases, and 9 bases separated the two germline ends. This CDR3 region has 14 residues.

This clonotype was detected ten times or more. J is TRBJ1-4 and V is TRBV7-9; 9 positions agree with TRBD1. This CDR3 contains 17 residues. Germline CDR1 reads SEHNR; CDR2 reads FQNEAQ (reference sequence). Trimming cost V 5 bases and J 8 bases; bases outside gene matches: 15. This CDR3 reads CASSSGPGQGIGEKLFF. The DNA for the CDR3 is TGTGCCAGCAGCAGTGGCCCAGGACAGGGGATAGGAGAAAAACTGTTTTTT.

This clonotype was found a few times. J is TRBJ2-1 and V is TRBV6-1; TRBD1 might be the D (6 bases). Trimming shortened V by 4 bases and J by 13 bases, and 20 bases separated the two germline ends. The CDR3 length is 14 residues. Per germline, CDR1 MNHNS and CDR2 SASEGT. DNA of the CDR3: TGTGCCAGCAGTGGATGGGACATTCCACCCCGACAGTTCTTC. Encoded protein: CASSGWDIPPRQFF.

This clonotype has a handful of counts. The chain uses TRBV20-1 and TRBJ2-2; TRBD2 agrees at 15 bases. The germline V gene has CDR1 DFQATT and CDR2 SNEGSKA (reference sequence). CDR3 size: 17 residues. Trimming took 5 bases from V and 4 from J; bases not matched to a gene: 8. The CDR3 bases are TGCAGTGCTGCTGGGACTAGCGGGAGGTGGGGCACCGGGGAGCTGTTTTTT. Translated: CSAAGTSGRWGTGELFF.

This clonotype appeared many times. One end of the junction is discordant with germline, which a read error may explain. CDR3 loop: CASRLSREYHNEQFF. In nucleotides, the CDR3 is TGTGCCAGCAGATTATCGCGGGAGTACCACAATGAGCAGTTCTTC. The chain carries TRBV28 and TRBJ2-1; 7 nucleotides align to TRBD2. Germline-derived CDR1 and CDR2 are MDHEN and SYDVKM. The CDR3 extends over 15 amino acids.

Concerning this clonotype: This likely traces to a read error, being one base from a far larger clone. Written as DNA, the CDR3 is TGTGCCAGCGGACCACTCGACAGGAACAATCAGCCCCAGCATTTT. As protein: CASGPLDRNNQPQHF. V and J are TRBV28 and TRBJ1-5; a possible D gene is TRBD1 (6 bases). Germline V lookup: CDR1 MDHEN, CDR2 SYDVKM. V was trimmed by 8 bases and J by 3 bases, leaving 17 bases between them. The CDR3 loop spans 15 amino acids.

In this sample, this clonotype turned up many times. This chain links TRBV6-1 with TRBJ1-6; 9 nucleotides agree with TRBD1. The CDR3 extends over 13 amino acids. With V trimmed by 8 bases and J by 8 bases, 4 bases remained unmatched. Per germline, CDR1 MNHNS and CDR2 SASEGT. The CDR3 nucleotides read TGTGCCAGCGGAGGACAGGGGTATTCACCCCTCCACTTT. As protein: CASGGQGYSPLHF.

The V gene is TRBV5-8, the J gene TRBJ1-1; weak D call: TRBD1 (6 bases). The germline CDR1 and CDR2 sequences are SGHTS and YDEGEE. V dropped 5 bases and J dropped 8 bases, with 16 bases sitting between them. This CDR3 comprises 13 residues. CDR3 nucleotides: TGTGCCAGCAGTCGCCGGGACACCGACGAAGCTTTCTTT. It translates to CASSRRDTDEAFF.

This clonotype was seen many times. The chain has TRBV28 and TRBJ2-5; D is tentatively TRBD1 or TRBD2 (5 bases each). The ends were cut back, 5 bases at V and 2 bases at J, with 21 bases in the middle. CDR3 length equals 17 residues. Germline V gene lookup returns CDR1 MDHEN and CDR2 SYDVKM. The CDR3 here is CASSIPGRLGVQETQYF. The CDR3 nucleotides are TGTGCCAGCAGTATCCCTGGACGTTTGGGGGTGCAAGAGACCCAGTACTTC.

This clonotype was found many times. The J gene is TRBJ2-5, the V gene TRBV11-2; possibly TRBD2 for D (5 bases). CDR1 is SGHAT, CDR2 FQNNGV, per germline. This CDR3 spans 17 amino acids. V was cut by 2 bases and J by 0 bases, with 16 bases left in between. CDR3 bases: TGTGCCAGCAGCTTAAGGTCGACGGGATTGTACCAAGAGACCCAGTACTTC. Amino acid sequence: CASSLRSTGLYQETQYF.

There are a few counts of this clonotype. This chain joins TRBV7-9 and TRBJ2-1, with 11 nucleotides matching TRBD2. V was pared by 1 base and J by 13 bases, with 6 bases of the junction left unmatched. The CDR3 has 14 amino acids. Germline CDR1 and CDR2: SEHNR and FQNEAQ (reference sequence). CDR3 amino acids: CASSLVTLAGAQFF. CDR3 nucleotides: TGTGCCAGCAGCTTAGTCACACTAGCGGGAGCTCAGTTCTTC.

This clonotype was detected ten times or more. In DNA, the CDR3 is TGTGCCAGTAGTACAACCCTGCATCAGCCCCAGCATTTT. Protein product: CASSTTLHQPQHF. The chain employs TRBV19 and TRBJ1-5; D is uncertain. This CDR3 has 13 residues. The ends were cut back, 4 bases at V and 5 bases at J, with 9 bases in the middle. CDR1 is LNHDA and CDR2 is SQIVND in the germline V gene (reference sequence).

Many counts were recorded for this clonotype. The V gene is TRBV27, the J gene TRBJ2-5; D is possibly TRBD2 (6 bases). V was clipped by 5 bases and J by 10 bases, with 17 bases between them. The CDR3 has 13 amino acids. The germline gives CDR1 MNHEY, CDR2 SMNVEV (reference sequence). For the CDR3, the DNA is TGTGCCAGCAGTCCATCCAACTTGGGGGGCCAGTACTTC. It specifies CASSPSNLGGQYF.

This clonotype has a count of ten or more. V gene TRBV10-3 combines with J gene TRBJ1-1, with D perhaps TRBD1 (5 bases). Germline V gives CDR1 ENHRY, CDR2 SYGVKD. V was pared by 6 bases and J by 0 bases, with 8 bases between. The CDR3 is 13 residues long. CDR3 sequence reads: CAIRGTVNTEAFF. The CDR3 DNA sequence: TGTGCCATCAGAGGGACGGTGAACACTGAAGCTTTCTTT.

The chain combines TRBV5-8 with TRBJ1-4, with a weak D call TRBD1 (5 bases). CDR3 length: 14 amino acids. Germline V lookup: CDR1 SGHTS, CDR2 YDEGEE. Trimming shortened V by 4 bases and J by 0 bases, and 7 bases separated the two germline ends. The CDR3 region is CASSGGATNEKLFF. The DNA of the CDR3 is TGTGCCAGCAGCGGAGGGGCAACTAATGAAAAACTGTTTTTT.

This clonotype was seen repeatedly, ten times or more. This chain joins TRBV7-2 and TRBJ2-5, with D perhaps TRBD1 (5 bases). The CDR3 length is 17 residues. The germline V and J ends were trimmed by 4 bases and 4 bases, with 22 bases remaining between them. The V gene's germline CDR1 is SGHTA and CDR2 FQGNSA. CDR3: CASSSVRATGQGETQYF. CDR3 nucleotide sequence: TGTGCCAGCAGCTCCGTACGGGCCACTGGGCAGGGAGAGACCCAGTACTTC.

This clonotype was seen at least ten times. This sequence joins TRBV28 and TRBJ1-1; D remains unclear. Germline loops: CDR1 MDHEN, CDR2 SYDVKM. The CDR3 runs to 11 residues. V was cut by 8 bases and J by 4 bases, with 8 bases left in between. CDR3 sequence (DNA): TGTGCCAGCCTCTTTGGCACTGAAGCTTTCTTT. This codes for CASLFGTEAFF.

The rearrangement links TRBV28 to TRBJ1-6; tentative D call: TRBD1 (5 bases). The CDR3 runs to 12 residues. V lost 9 bases and J 9 bases, leaving 12 bases between the germline ends. Germline V gives CDR1 MDHEN, CDR2 SYDVKM. The CDR3 here is CASRQRTSPLHF. In DNA, the CDR3 is TGTGCCAGTAGACAGCGAACTTCACCCCTCCACTTT.

This clonotype showed up just a few times. This is likely a read error, given that the CDR3 carries no conserved phenylalanine or tryptophan at its end. V usage is TRBV27 and J usage is TRBJ2-7, with a possible D match to TRBD1 (5 bases). CDR1 and CDR2 (germline): MNHEY, SMNVEV (reference sequence). V was clipped by 8 bases and J by 2 bases, with 10 bases between them. This CDR3 has 12 amino acids. The CDR3 sequence: CASSRQPYEQYL. The CDR3 bases are TGTGCCAGCTCTAGACAGCCCTACGAGCAGTACCTC.

This clonotype was picked up many times. The V and J genes are TRBV7-3 and TRBJ2-1, with 8 bases lining up with TRBD2. Trimming removed 4 bases from V and 6 bases from J; junction bases left unmatched: 14. The germline V gene has CDR1 SGHTA and CDR2 FQGTGA. The CDR3 consists of 17 residues. The CDR3 is CASSSSAGTRVFNEQFF. In DNA, the CDR3 is TGTGCCAGCAGCTCGTCTGCCGGGACTAGGGTCTTCAATGAGCAGTTCTTC.